A selection of T cell receptor beta chains follows, all from one sample in a study of blood T cell repertoires in COVID-19. Only in-frame clones appear in the TCRdb table, and some are missing; sequencing was by immunoSEQ multiplex PCR. The sample lists about 100,000 clones; 69% were seen once. The sample consisted of peripheral blood. These TCRs come from a man of 80 years or more with acute or convalescent COVID-19. The CDR3 runs from the conserved cysteine through the conserved F or W. The D gene is left open where the match is weak. Clone size is stated in some rows and not others, as once, few, many or a class when expanded.

cdr3_aa cdr3_nt j_call clone_size v_call d_call
CASSQAAGLNTEAFF TGTGCCAGCAGCCAAGCGGCGGGCTTGAACACTGAAGCTTTCTTT TRBJ1-1 NA TRBV3-1/TRBV3-2 NA
CARGGEKLFF TGTGCCAGGGGAGGGGAAAAACTGTTTTTT TRBJ1-4 NA TRBV5-8 NA
CASSENPSNEKLFF TGTGCCAGCAGTGAGAATCCCAGTAATGAAAAACTGTTTTTT TRBJ1-4 NA TRBV25-1 NA
CATSASGGRGYEQYF TGTGCCACCAGTGCCTCCGGCGGGAGGGGCTACGAGCAGTACTTC TRBJ2-7 NA TRBV24-1 TRBD2
CASSLGPTGEGAYEQYF TGTGCCAGCAGCTTAGGACCGACAGGCGAAGGAGCCTACGAGCAGTACTTC TRBJ2-7 NA TRBV7-6 NA
CASSIDGAGSPLHF TGTGCCAGCAGCATCGACGGAGCCGGTTCACCCCTCCACTTT TRBJ1-6 NA TRBV7-9 NA
CASSRLAGGLYNEQFF TGTGCCAGCAGTCGTCTAGCGGGAGGGTTATACAATGAGCAGTTCTTC TRBJ2-1 few TRBV28 TRBD2
CASSPGGFPLHF TGTGCCAGCAGCCCAGGGGGATTTCCCCTCCACTTT TRBJ1-6 NA TRBV9 TRBD1
CASSSGQGARYEQYF TGTGCCAGCAGTTCTGGACAGGGGGCGAGGTACGAGCAGTACTTC TRBJ2-7 NA TRBV6-2/TRBV6-3 TRBD1
CASSLLGTHQETQYF TGCGCCAGCAGCTTGCTCGGGACTCATCAAGAGACCCAGTACTTC TRBJ2-5 NA TRBV5-1 NA
CASNPGLRDNEQFF TGTGCCAGCAACCCGGGACTTCGCGATAATGAGCAGTTCTTC TRBJ2-1 NA TRBV6-2/TRBV6-3 NA
CASSLGQGNYGYTF TGTGCCAGCAGCCTCGGACAGGGGAACTATGGCTACACCTTC TRBJ1-2 once TRBV6-5 TRBD1
CAISESGTETYNEQFF TGTGCCATCAGTGAGTCCGGGACAGAAACCTACAATGAGCAGTTCTTC TRBJ2-1 NA TRBV10-3 TRBD1
CASSQDMTGGNTIYF TGCGCCAGCAGCCAAGATATGACAGGGGGAAACACCATATATTTT TRBJ1-3 NA TRBV4-3 TRBD1
CASSRGLGSSNEQFF TGTGCCAGCAGCCGGGGACTAGGAAGTTCAAATGAGCAGTTCTTC TRBJ2-1 NA TRBV7-7 TRBD2
CSVEATSGLRHEQYF TGCAGCGTTGAAGCGACTAGCGGCCTTCGCCACGAGCAGTACTTC TRBJ2-7 NA TRBV29-1 TRBD2
CASKALLRDTEAFF TGCGCCAGCAAGGCACTACTTAGAGACACTGAAGCTTTCTTT TRBJ1-1 NA TRBV10-2 NA
CASSFGETQYF TGTGCCAGCAGTTTCGGGGAGACCCAGTACTTC TRBJ2-5 NA TRBV28 NA
CASSLNSDGIYNEQFF TGCGCCAGCAGCTTGAATAGCGACGGAATCTACAATGAGCAGTTCTTC TRBJ2-1 NA TRBV5-1 NA
CASSQDWVAGGLEQFF TGCGCCAGCAGCCAAGATTGGGTAGCGGGAGGTCTTGAGCAGTTCTTC TRBJ2-1 once TRBV4-3 TRBD2
CASSLIGRSGYEQYF TGTGCCAGCAGCTTAATCGGGAGGAGTGGGTACGAGCAGTACTTC TRBJ2-7 once TRBV7-2 TRBD2
CAPRQDSEKLFF TGTGCCCCCCGACAGGATTCGGAAAAACTGTTTTTT TRBJ1-4 NA TRBV21-1 NA
CASSLFAGEGKLFF TGTGCCAGCAGTTTATTCGCAGGGGAGGGAAAACTGTTTTTT TRBJ1-4 NA TRBV28 NA
CASSGILAGDQETQYF TGCGCCAGCAGCGGAATACTAGCGGGGGACCAAGAGACCCAGTACTTC TRBJ2-5 once TRBV5-1 TRBD2
CASSQSGRRNEKLFF TGCGCCAGCAGCCAATCCGGCAGGAGGAATGAAAAACTGTTTTTT TRBJ1-4 NA TRBV4-3 NA
CASSYPDSKKAFF TGTGCCAGCAGTTACCCGGACAGTAAAAAAGCTTTCTTT TRBJ1-1 NA TRBV6-5 NA
CASSYDRGLQPQHF TGTGCCAGCAGTTACGACAGGGGGCTTCAGCCCCAGCATTTT TRBJ1-5 NA TRBV6-2/TRBV6-3 TRBD1
CASSPRGAGVSDTQYF TGTGCCAGCAGCCCCCGGGGAGCGGGAGTCTCAGATACGCAGTATTTT TRBJ2-3 NA TRBV11-1 TRBD2
CASSPGPPSTDTQYF TGTGCCAGCAGCCCAGGGCCTCCTAGCACAGATACGCAGTATTTT TRBJ2-3 NA TRBV3-1/TRBV3-2 NA
CATSRGQMTYEQYF TGTGCCACCAGTAGGGGACAGATGACCTACGAGCAGTACTTC TRBJ2-7 NA TRBV15 TRBD1
CASSQLIRYEQYF TGCGCCAGCAGCCAGCTAATCCGCTACGAGCAGTACTTC TRBJ2-7 few TRBV4-3 NA
CASSVLGTHEQYF TGTGCCAGCAGCGTACTGGGCACCCACGAGCAGTACTTC TRBJ2-7 NA TRBV9 NA
CASSSVGTGNYGYTF TGTGCCAGCAGTTCAGTAGGGACAGGGAACTATGGCTACACCTTC TRBJ1-2 once TRBV28 TRBD1
CSGGIGENIQYF TGCAGCGGAGGGATTGGGGAAAACATTCAGTACTTC TRBJ2-4 NA TRBV29-1 NA
CASSPLDRGQEETQYF TGTGCCAGCTCACCTTTAGACAGGGGGCAAGAGGAGACCCAGTACTTC TRBJ2-5 NA TRBV18 TRBD1
CASSFLAGGTGELFF TGTGCCAGCAGCTTTCTAGCGGGAGGGACCGGGGAGCTGTTTTTT TRBJ2-2 NA TRBV5-4 TRBD2